A single sample is the source of the 27 T cell receptor beta chains below, sequenced in a study of blood T cell repertoires in COVID-19 (dated by TCRdb to 2018 to 2021). Libraries were constructed by the immunoSEQ multiplex PCR assay. Here the immuneACCESS table is served through TCRdb, limited to in-frame sequences with V and J called. Missing clones are a known gap in these copies; in checked studies unresolved V genes cover under half, and the rest lacks a known reason. This sample lists over 60,000 clones; 85% to 90% were detected once. The ten largest clones add up to around 9.9% of the sample. Sequenced material: peripheral blood. These TCRs come from a man between 65 and 80 years old with active or convalescent COVID-19.

V is TRBV6-5 and J is TRBJ2-2; tentatively, D is TRBD2 (7 bases). The germline V gene has CDR1 MNHEY and CDR2 SVGAGI. The CDR3 loop spans 14 amino acids. Trimming shortened V by 6 bases and J by 7 bases, and 15 bases separated the two germline ends. Written as DNA, the CDR3 is TGTGCCAGCAGGAACCAGGGGAGGGGCGGGGAGCTGTTTTTT. As protein: CASRNQGRGGELFF.

The rearrangement links TRBV28 to TRBJ1-3, with 8 bases lining up with TRBD1. Losses at the gene ends were 5 bases for V and 4 bases for J; bases not matched to a gene: 10. The germline V gene encodes CDR1 MDHEN and CDR2 SYDVKM. The CDR3 length is 16 residues. CDR3 residues: CASSPAGGLKGNTIYF. The CDR3 bases are TGTGCCAGCAGTCCGGCAGGGGGCTTGAAAGGAAACACCATATATTTT.

This sequence joins TRBV15 and TRBJ2-1; the D gene is possibly TRBD2 (6 bases). Germline loops: CDR1 LNHNV, CDR2 YYDKDF (reference sequence). Trimming took 0 bases from V and 6 from J, leaving 12 bases between them. This CDR3 region has 15 residues. The CDR3 region has the DNA TGTGCCACCAGCAGAGATCTTAGCGGAAGCAATGAGCAGTTCTTC. Translation gives CATSRDLSGSNEQFF. The full variable domain, its missing parts supplied by reference TRBV15 and TRBJ2-1, is DAMVIQNPRYQVTQFGKPVTLSCSQTLNHNVMYWYQQKSSQAPKLLFHYYDKDFNNEADTPDNFQSRRPNTSFCFLDIRSPGLGDTAMYLCATSRDLSGSNEQFFGPGTRLTVL.

The chain joins TRBV3-1 (or the pseudogene TRBV3-2) to TRBJ2-1, with 12 bases aligning to TRBD2. The germline CDR1 and CDR2 sequences are LGHDT and YNNKEL (reference sequence). Losses at the gene ends were 1 base for V and 13 bases for J; bases not matched to a gene: 8. The CDR3 length is 15 residues. The CDR3 sequence: CASSQVLAGGPAQFF. DNA of the CDR3: TGTGCCAGCAGCCAAGTTCTAGCGGGAGGGCCCGCACAGTTCTTC.

This chain connects TRBV28 to TRBJ2-7; 7 bases align to TRBD1. This CDR3 has 14 amino acids. Losses at the gene ends were 7 bases for V and 3 bases for J; bases not matched to a gene: 9. The germline V gene encodes CDR1 MDHEN and CDR2 SYDVKM. The CDR3 here is CASNIRGQGYEQYF. Written as DNA, the CDR3 is TGTGCCAGCAACATTAGGGGGCAGGGCTACGAGCAGTACTTC. Together with reference TRBV28 and TRBJ2-7, the CDR3 gives the full variable domain: DVKVTQSSRYLVKRTGEKVFLECVQDMDHENMFWYRQDPGLGLRLIYFSYDVKMKEKGDIPEGYSVSREKKERFSLILESASTNQTSMYLCASNIRGQGYEQYFGPGTRLTVT.

The chain is built from TRBV5-4 and TRBJ1-5; the match to TRBD1 covers 8 bases. Per germline, CDR1 SGHNT and CDR2 YYREEE (reference sequence). The CDR3 spans 15 residues. The trim removed 0 bases at V and 6 bases at J, leaving 5 bases unmatched. The CDR3 sequence is CASSLGTGRGQPQHF. CDR3 nucleotide sequence: TGTGCCAGCAGCTTGGGGACAGGGAGGGGTCAGCCCCAGCATTTT. Variable domain in full (rest from reference TRBV5-4 and TRBJ1-5): ETGVTQSPTHLIKTRGQQVTLRCSSQSGHNTVSWYQQALGQGPQFIFQYYREEENGRGNFPPRFSGLQFPNYSSELNVNALELDDSALYLCASSLGTGRGQPQHFGDGTRLSIL.

This clone has only one observation. The genes are TRBV7-3 and TRBJ1-1; D gene ambiguous. Trimming took off 5 bases at V and 0 bases at J, with 10 bases between the two ends. The length of the CDR3 is 14 residues. Germline CDR1 SGHTA, CDR2 FQGTGA. The CDR3 reads CASSASSVNTEAFF. CDR3 nucleotide sequence: TGTGCCAGCAGCGCGAGCTCGGTGAACACTGAAGCTTTCTTT.

The V and J genes are TRBV9 and TRBJ2-7; 9 bases map to TRBD2. The CDR3 consists of 14 residues. V was clipped by 3 bases and J by 6 bases; unmatched bases: 7. The germline gives CDR1 SGDLS, CDR2 YYNGEE. The CDR3 here is CASSASGMEPEQYF. The DNA of the CDR3 is TGTGCCAGCAGCGCTAGCGGGATGGAACCCGAGCAGTACTTC.

The chain is built from TRBV7-9 and TRBJ2-7; maybe TRBD1 (6 bases). In germline, CDR1 is SEHNR, CDR2 FQNEAQ (reference sequence). Trimming stripped 4 bases from V and 2 bases from J, with 15 bases between. The CDR3 is made up of 15 amino acids. CDR3 in amino acids: CASSYTRQDPYEQYF. In nucleotides, the CDR3 is TGTGCCAGCAGCTACACCAGACAGGATCCCTACGAGCAGTACTTC.

This CDR3 reads CASSQGGRERAGRRETQYF. DNA for the CDR3: TGTGCCAGCAGCCAAGGGGGCCGGGAGAGGGCAGGGCGGCGAGAGACCCAGTACTTC. The chain couples TRBV14 to TRBJ2-5, with a possible D match to TRBD2 (6 bases). V shed 1 base and J shed 4 bases, with 25 bases lying between them. Germline V gives CDR1 SGHDN, CDR2 FVKESK. The CDR3 extends over 19 amino acids.

V usage is TRBV6-1 and J usage is TRBJ2-5; D is ambiguous. The CDR3 is 14 residues long. CDR1 MNHNS and CDR2 SASEGT come from the germline V gene. With 3 bases removed from V and 5 bases from J, the gap between germline ends came to 13 bases. As DNA, the CDR3 is TGTGCCAGCAGTGAGGCTACTGGGCTGGAGACCCAGTACTTC. This translates into CASSEATGLETQYF.

The CDR3 coding sequence is TGTGCCAGCAGTGAATCAGGACACCTCCAAGGAAAACTGTTTTTT. Amino acids: CASSESGHLQGKLFF. V usage is TRBV6-1 and J usage is TRBJ1-4; perhaps TRBD1 as D (5 bases). The length of the CDR3 is 15 residues. The germline V gene encodes CDR1 MNHNS and CDR2 SASEGT. Trimming took off 2 bases at V and 10 bases at J, with 17 bases between the two ends.

CDR3: CASSTQAEQYF. The CDR3 DNA reads TGTGCCAGCAGCACACAAGCGGAGCAGTACTTC. This sequence joins TRBV5-6 and TRBJ2-7; D is undetermined. Trimming took off 4 bases at V and 7 bases at J, with 9 bases between the two ends. The germline V gene encodes CDR1 SGHDT and CDR2 YYEEEE. This CDR3 has 11 residues.

The chain employs TRBV9 and TRBJ1-2; D is undetermined. In germline, CDR1 is SGDLS, CDR2 YYNGEE. The CDR3 is made up of 14 amino acids. V lost 0 bases, J lost 1 base, and 7 bases lay in between. The CDR3 loop reads CASSVENYNYGYTF. CDR3 DNA sequence: TGTGCCAGCAGCGTAGAAAACTATAACTATGGCTACACCTTC.

This clone has a single count. The CDR3 reads CASSTTGTQAFF. In DNA, the CDR3 is TGTGCCAGCAGTACGACCGGGACACAAGCTTTCTTT. The chain recombines TRBV7-9 with TRBJ1-1; TRBD1 is a possible D gene (6 bases). In germline, CDR1 is SEHNR, CDR2 FQNEAQ (reference sequence). The CDR3 is 12 residues long. Trimming left V 6 bases short and J 9 bases short, with 14 bases between.

This clone was found a few times. The V gene is TRBV6-2 or TRBV6-3, the J gene TRBJ2-7, with a weak D call TRBD1 (6 bases). This CDR3 has 16 amino acids. Trimming took off 5 bases at V and 2 bases at J, with 19 bases between the two ends. CDR1 is MNHEY, CDR2 SVGEGT, per germline. The CDR3 here is CASSTTGRERPYEQYF. In nucleotides, the CDR3 is TGTGCCAGCAGTACAACAGGGCGTGAGAGGCCCTACGAGCAGTACTTC.

This rearrangement joins TRBV6-5 to TRBJ2-7; D is undetermined. Germline V gene lookup returns CDR1 MNHEY and CDR2 SVGAGI. CDR3 length: 12 amino acids. Trimming took 6 bases from V and 7 from J, leaving 13 bases between them. The CDR3: CASRPPGGEQYF. The CDR3, as DNA: TGTGCCAGCAGGCCTCCGGGTGGGGAGCAGTACTTC.

This clone has only one observation. The chain uses TRBV5-6 and TRBJ1-6; 10 bases fit TRBD1. The CDR3 length is 14 residues. With V trimmed by 5 bases and J by 10 bases, 6 bases remained unmatched. Germline CDR1 reads SGHDT; CDR2 reads YYEEEE. The CDR3 protein is CASSSRDRGSPLHF. In DNA, the CDR3 is TGTGCCAGCAGTTCCCGGGACAGGGGATCACCCCTCCACTTT. The full variable domain, in which reference TRBV5-6 and TRBJ1-6 provide the parts outside the CDR3, is DAGVTQSPTHLIKTRGQQVTLRCSPKSGHDTVSWYQQALGQGPQFIFQYYEEEERQRGNFPDRFSGHQFPNYSSELNVNALLLGDSALYLCASSSRDRGSPLHFGNGTRLTVT.

This clone has a single count. The chain links TRBV19 to TRBJ2-1; 11 bases are shared with TRBD2. Germline V lookup: CDR1 LNHDA, CDR2 SQIVND (reference sequence). The J segment lost 5 bases and the V segment lost 4 bases, leaving 7 bases of the junction unmatched. The CDR3 sequence is 16 residues long. CDR3 protein: CASSTGTSGRNNEQFF. The CDR3 coding sequence is TGTGCCAGTAGTACAGGGACTAGCGGTCGAAACAATGAGCAGTTCTTC.

The sample holds a few counts of this clone. The gene calls are TRBV10-3 and TRBJ2-7, with 13 bases lining up with TRBD2. CDR3 size: 17 residues. Germline V gene sequence: CDR1 ENHRY, CDR2 SYGVKD. Trimming at V came to 6 bases and at J to 2 bases, leaving 10 bases not matched to a gene. CDR3 residues: CAIREGLAGDTTYEQYF. CDR3 coding DNA: TGTGCCATCAGAGAAGGACTAGCGGGGGACACCACCTACGAGCAGTACTTC.

The V call is TRBV10-2, the J call TRBJ2-2; D is perhaps TRBD2 (6 bases). The CDR3 is 12 residues long. CDR1 and CDR2 from the germline V gene are WSHSY and SAAADI. V lost 4 bases and J lost 7, with 7 bases in between. This CDR3 is CASSGGVGELFF. Written as DNA, the CDR3 is TGCGCCAGCAGTGGCGGGGTCGGGGAGCTGTTTTTT.

The chain uses TRBV5-1 and TRBJ2-7; 8 nucleotides agree with TRBD2. The junction had 9 bases not matched to a gene; V was cut back by 4 bases and J by 0 bases. Germline CDR1 is SGHRS and CDR2 is YFSETQ. The CDR3 is 16 amino acids. The DNA for the CDR3 is TGCGCCAGCAGCCGGGCCTTAGCGGGAAGCTCCTACGAGCAGTACTTC. Its protein product is CASSRALAGSSYEQYF. The full variable domain, with the rest looked up from reference TRBV5-1 and TRBJ2-7, is KAGVTQTPRYLIKTRGQQVTLSCSPISGHRSVSWYQQTPGQGLQFLFEYFSETQRNKGNFPGRFSGRQFSNSRSEMNVSTLELGDSALYLCASSRALAGSSYEQYFGPGTRLTVT.

The J gene is TRBJ2-1, the V gene TRBV4-3; the D gene is possibly TRBD2 (5 bases). This CDR3 contains 16 residues. V shed 0 bases and J shed 3 bases, with 12 bases lying between them. Germline CDR1 and CDR2: LGHNA and YSLEER. The CDR3 DNA is TGCGCCAGCAGCCAAGAGGTGGAGCGGTACTACAATGAGCAGTTCTTC. This gives the protein CASSQEVERYYNEQFF.

The chain recombines TRBV23-1 with TRBJ1-1; 7 bases are a match to TRBD1. TRBV23-1 carries the ORF label, with uncertain function. J lost 1 base, V lost 0 bases, and 11 bases had no gene match. The CDR3 length is 18 residues. The CDR3: CASSQSSRRAGGNTEAFF. CDR3 nucleotide sequence: TGCGCCAGCAGTCAATCGAGCCGGAGGGCAGGGGGGAACACTGAAGCTTTCTTT.

The rearrangement uses TRBV6-1 and TRBJ1-1, with unresolved D. The CDR3 extends over 16 amino acids. V shed 5 bases and J shed 0 bases, with 16 bases lying between them. Germline V gene sequence: CDR1 MNHNS, CDR2 SASEGT. The CDR3 loop is CASSQGLRTLNTEAFF. The CDR3 DNA sequence: TGTGCCAGCAGTCAAGGACTCCGGACTCTGAACACTGAAGCTTTCTTT.

J is TRBJ1-1 and V is TRBV5-1; tentative D call: TRBD1 (6 bases). This CDR3 has 14 residues. V gave up 0 bases and J gave up 6 bases, with 12 bases separating them. Germline CDR1 SGHRS, CDR2 YFSETQ. In DNA, the CDR3 is TGCGCCAGCAGCTTGGGGCAGGGGCGGGCTGAAGCTTTCTTT. Translating gives CASSLGQGRAEAFF.

CDR3 DNA sequence: TGCGCCAGCAGCTTGGTACCGGGGTTGAATGAAAAACTGTTTTTT. It translates to CASSLVPGLNEKLFF. The chain is built from TRBV5-1 and TRBJ1-4; D remains unclear. The CDR3 runs 15 residues. The ends were cut back, 0 bases at V and 5 bases at J, with 11 bases in the middle. CDR1 and CDR2 from the germline V gene are SGHRS and YFSETQ.